The 2 T cell receptor beta chains below all came from one sample that was sequenced in a study of T cell repertoires in cytomegalovirus infection. TCRdb re-called the reads through MiXCR, storing one row per CDR3 protein. Found here are about a million distinct CDR3 sequences, less than 35% of them singletons; the top ten hold roughly an eighth. Antigen specificity for these receptors is unknown. This material consisted of cultured CD8+ T cells from PBMCs, taken from culture after CMV antigen stimulation. The origin of the receptors is a human donor in good health (CMV status not recorded). Some clones in this sample may be carry-over from other donors' samples.

This clonotype was detected only a few times. V gene TRBV10-3 combines with J gene TRBJ2-3; no definite D call. Germline V gives CDR1 ENHRY, CDR2 SYGVKD. Trimming removed 6 bases at V and 2 bases at J, with 12 bases between. The CDR3 is 14 amino acids. CDR3 bases: TGTGCCATCAGGGTGAAGGGTCCCACAGATACGCAGTATTTT. Amino acid sequence: CAIRVKGPTDTQYF.

The V call is TRBV7-6, the J call TRBJ2-7; D gene unclear. Trimming took 2 bases from V and 6 from J, leaving 8 bases between them. Germline CDR1 and CDR2: SGHVS and FNYEAQ. This CDR3 contains 12 residues. CDR3 nucleotide sequence: TGTGCCAGCAGCTTAAGATCGGTCGAGCAGTACTTC. Its translation is CASSLRSVEQYF.